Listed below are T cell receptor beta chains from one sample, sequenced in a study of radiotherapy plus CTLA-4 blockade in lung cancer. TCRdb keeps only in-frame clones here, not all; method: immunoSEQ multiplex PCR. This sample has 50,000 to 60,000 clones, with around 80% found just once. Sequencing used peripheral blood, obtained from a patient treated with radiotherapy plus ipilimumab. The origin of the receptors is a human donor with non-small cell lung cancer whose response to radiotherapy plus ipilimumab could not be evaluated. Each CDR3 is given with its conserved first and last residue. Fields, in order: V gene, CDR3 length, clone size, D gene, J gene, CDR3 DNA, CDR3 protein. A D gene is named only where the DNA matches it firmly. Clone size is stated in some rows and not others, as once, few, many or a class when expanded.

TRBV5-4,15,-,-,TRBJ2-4,TGTGCCAGCAGCTTGGGGGCAGGGGCCCCAAACATTCAGTACTTC,CASSLGAGAPNIQYF
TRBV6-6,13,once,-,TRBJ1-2,TGTGCCAGCAGTTACTTGGCCGAATATGGCTACACCTTC,CASSYLAEYGYTF
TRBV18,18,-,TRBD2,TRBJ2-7,TGTGCCAGCTCACCACAACTATGGACTAGCGGGAGTAGGGACGAGCAGTACTTC,CASSPQLWTSGSRDEQYF
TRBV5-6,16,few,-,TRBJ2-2,TGTGCCAGCAGCCCGGACATGAGTATGAACACCGGGGAGCTGTTTTTT,CASSPDMSMNTGELFF
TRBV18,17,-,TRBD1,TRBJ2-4,TGTGCCAGCTCACCATCCGCAGGGGGTTTAACCAAAAACATTCAGTACTTC,CASSPSAGGLTKNIQYF
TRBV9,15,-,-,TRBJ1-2,TGTGCCAGCAGCGCGAGTCCGGGAGGGGGCTATGGCTACACCTTC,CASSASPGGGYGYTF
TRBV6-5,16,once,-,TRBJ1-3,TGTGCCAGCAGTTACTCGGCCACCTTCTCTGGAAACACCATATATTTT,CASSYSATFSGNTIYF
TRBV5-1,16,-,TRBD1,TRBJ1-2,TGCGCCAGCAGCTTGACGGGACAGGCCCGAGTGAATGGCTACACCTTC,CASSLTGQARVNGYTF
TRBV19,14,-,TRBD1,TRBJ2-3,TGTGCCAGTAGCGTGCAGGGGGCCCAAGATACGCAGTATTTT,CASSVQGAQDTQYF
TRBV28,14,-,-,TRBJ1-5,TGTGCCAGCAGTTTAAGCAGGAACAATCAGCCCCAGCATTTT,CASSLSRNNQPQHF
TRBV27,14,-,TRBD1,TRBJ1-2,TGTGCCAGCAGGGGGACAGGGGGGAGTTATGGCTACACCTTC,CASRGTGGSYGYTF
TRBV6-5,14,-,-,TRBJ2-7,TGTGCCAGCAGTTACCAAAGACAGGCCTACGAGCAGTACTTC,CASSYQRQAYEQYF
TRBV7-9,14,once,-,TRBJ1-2,TGTGCCAGCAGCAGTACAGGACCGGCGGTAGGCTACACCTTC,CASSSTGPAVGYTF